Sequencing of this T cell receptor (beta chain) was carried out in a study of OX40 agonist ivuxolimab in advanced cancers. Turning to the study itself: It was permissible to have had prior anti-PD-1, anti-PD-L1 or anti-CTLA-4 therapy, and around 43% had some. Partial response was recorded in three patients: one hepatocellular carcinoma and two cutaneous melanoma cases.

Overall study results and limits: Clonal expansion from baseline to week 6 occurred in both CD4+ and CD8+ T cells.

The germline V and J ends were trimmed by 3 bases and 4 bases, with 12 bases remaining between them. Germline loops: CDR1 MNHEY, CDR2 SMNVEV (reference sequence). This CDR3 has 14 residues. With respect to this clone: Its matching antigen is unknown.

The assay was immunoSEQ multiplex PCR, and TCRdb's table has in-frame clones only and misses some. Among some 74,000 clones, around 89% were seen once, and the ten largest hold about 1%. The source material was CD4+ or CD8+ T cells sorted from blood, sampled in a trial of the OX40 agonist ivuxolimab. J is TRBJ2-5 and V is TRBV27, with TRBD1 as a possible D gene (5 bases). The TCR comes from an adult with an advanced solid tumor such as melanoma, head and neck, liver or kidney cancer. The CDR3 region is CASSFRAGSETQYF. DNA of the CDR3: TGTGCCAGCAGTTTTCGGGCAGGGTCAGAGACCCAGTACTTC.